This TCR beta chain is drawn from a study of shared clonotypes between healthy human individuals. Here immunoSEQ multiplex PCR was the method, and the copy in TCRdb shows in-frame clones only, minus some. This table has over 750,000 clones, 90% to 97% appearing once. V was trimmed by 0 bases and J by 2 bases, leaving 15 bases between them. CDR1 is SGHAT and CDR2 is FQNNGV in the germline V gene. The CDR3 covers 17 residues. Of note for this clone: Its antigen is unidentified.

Positive CCR7 selection of CD45RO-negative cells yielded the naive CD8 cells, and terminally differentiated effector memory CD45RA+ cells were excluded. Study-wide findings and caveats: Few donors restricted represented genetic and exposure-history diversity.

The receptor was isolated from a man aged 25 to 40 in good health. The chain is built from TRBV11-2 and TRBJ2-3; the D gene is possibly TRBD2 (6 bases). Source material: naive CD8+ T cells sorted from blood. The CDR3 is CASSLDQLADYTDTQYF. Written as DNA, the CDR3 is TGTGCCAGCAGCTTAGATCAATTAGCGGACTACACAGATACGCAGTATTTT.